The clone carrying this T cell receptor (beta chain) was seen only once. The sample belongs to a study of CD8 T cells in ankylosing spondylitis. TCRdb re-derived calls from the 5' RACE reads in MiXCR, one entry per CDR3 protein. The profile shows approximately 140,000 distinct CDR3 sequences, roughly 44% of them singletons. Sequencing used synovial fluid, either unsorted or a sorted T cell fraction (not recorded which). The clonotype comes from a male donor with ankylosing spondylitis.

DNA of the CDR3: TGTGCCACCAGCACATTCAAACGGGACAGGGGGGATGAGCAGTTCTTC. Translation: CATSTFKRDRGDEQFF. The chain employs TRBV15 and TRBJ2-1; TRBD1 matches 11 bases. Unmatched junction bases numbered 10, after V lost 4 bases and J lost 8 bases. The CDR3 runs 16 residues. Germline-derived CDR1 and CDR2 are LNHNV and YYDKDF (reference sequence).